This T cell receptor beta chain was sequenced during a study of cytotoxic CD8 clonotypes in ibrutinib-treated CLL. Study-wide findings and caveats: An increase in clonality occurred at ibrutinib response, followed by a return toward baseline at progression.

This CDR3 comprises 13 residues. Germline CDR1 is SGHTA and CDR2 is FQGTGA. Deletions cut 1 base from V and 1 base from J, with 4 bases between. Profiling relied on immunoSEQ multiplex PCR, and the TCRdb table lists in-frame clones only, not all of them. Of 29,000 or so clones in the sample, about 70% were seen once. On this clone itself: Its antigen remains unknown.

V gene TRBV7-3 combines with J gene TRBJ1-1; D gene unclear. The receptor was isolated from a human donor with chronic lymphocytic leukemia. The sample in question was PBMCs, obtained after 36 months of ibrutinib treatment. The CDR3 loop reads CASSLSQNTEAFF. DNA for the CDR3: TGTGCCAGCAGCTTAAGCCAGAACACTGAAGCTTTCTTT.